The subject of this entry is one TCR beta chain. Its antigen remains unknown. Germline V gene data show CDR1 as SGHRS and CDR2 as YFSETQ. This CDR3 is built from 15 residues. V lost 4 bases to trimming and J lost 6 bases; unmatched junction nucleotides: 5. Unique molecular identifiers were built into the TCRbeta library. TCRdb re-analysed the PCR reads in MiXCR, keeping a single row per CDR3 protein. The sample contains 450,000 to 600,000 distinct CDR3 sequences, approximately 13% of which appear only once. This entry comes from a study of T-cell reconstitution after alpha-beta-depleted transplantation in children. Study-level results: The high TCRbeta diversity at day 60 in some patients came from surviving recipient T cells and thymic progenitors. By one year post-transplant, T-cell counts and diversity largely arose from T cells that were newly produced. Several hundred graft clones that had expanded were reportedly the source of alpha-beta T cells about two months after transplant.

The source was PBMCs, mostly from graft donor cells, collected 360 days after TCRalphabeta/CD19-depleted stem cell transplant. The receptor was isolated from a male patient younger than 18 who had a stem cell transplant for acute myeloid leukemia, so the T cells may come from the graft donor. The rearrangement links TRBV5-1 to TRBJ2-2; 11 bases agree with TRBD2. The CDR3 protein is CASSVTSGTAGELFF. The DNA of the CDR3 is TGCGCCAGCAGCGTGACTAGCGGGACTGCCGGGGAGCTGTTTTTT.